This T cell receptor (beta chain) was observed in a study of blood T cell repertoires in COVID-19. The CDR3 is made up of 16 amino acids. With V trimmed by 2 bases and J by 4 bases, 8 bases remained unmatched. Looked up from germline, CDR1 is SGHRS and CDR2 is YFSETQ. In this sample, this clone turned up a few times. Assay: immunoSEQ multiplex PCR; the TCRdb copy retains only in-frame clones and omits some. The data contain about 49,000 clones, roughly 80% of them singletons. The sequencing sample was made of peripheral blood. V usage is TRBV5-1 and J usage is TRBJ2-3, with 9 bases that match TRBD2. The TCR was taken from a woman in her fifties or sixties with acute or convalescent COVID-19. The CDR3 loop reads CASSLILAGKSDTQYF. The CDR3 DNA reads as TGCGCCAGCAGCTTAATTCTAGCGGGGAAATCAGATACGCAGTATTTT.